The clone carrying this TCR beta chain was found many times. Its cognate antigen is unknown. V was pared by 5 bases and J by 3 bases, with 7 bases of the junction left unmatched. The CDR3 sequence is 14 residues long. Per the germline V gene, CDR1 is LNHNV and CDR2 is YYDKDF (reference sequence). TCR beta CDR3 sequences were amplified from RNA transcripts. The HTBI primer set was used in a first-round RT-PCR of the TCR CDR3. TCRdb reprocessed the multiplex PCR reads with MiXCR, giving one entry per CDR3 protein. The sample lists a few hundred thousand distinct CDR3 sequences, about 18% occurring once. This entry belongs to a study of T cells in Graves' hyperthyroidism and ophthalmopathy. Study conclusions and caveats: The majority of expanded thyroid clonotypes above 0.001 also appeared in blood.

This sample holds PBMCs from roughly 10 ml fresh peripheral blood. The sequencing input was blood. This receptor was identified in a man aged 18 to 30 with Graves' ophthalmopathy. V usage is TRBV15 and J usage is TRBJ2-7; 7 bases match TRBD1. CDR3 sequence: CATSVRQGVYEQYF. The CDR3 region has the DNA TGTGCCACCAGCGTCCGACAGGGTGTCTACGAGCAGTACTTC.